Listed below are T cell receptor beta chains from one sample, sequenced in a study of OX40 agonist ivuxolimab in advanced cancers. The table came from immunoSEQ multiplex PCR; TCRdb's copy has only in-frame clones and leaves some out. The sample includes tens of thousands of clones, about 93% of them seen just once. The input for sequencing was CD4+ or CD8+ T cells sorted from blood, taken in a trial of the OX40 agonist ivuxolimab. The receptor source for this set is an adult with an advanced solid tumor such as melanoma, head and neck, liver or kidney cancer. Both conserved end residues are part of each CDR3. D genes are given only for firm matches. The size entry is marked missing in some rows and otherwise reads once, few, many or a size class.

J | V | size | D | DNA | CDR3
TRBJ1-6 | TRBV25-1 | . | . | TGTGCCAGCAGTGGGTCAAATTCACCCCTCCACTTT | CASSGSNSPLHF
TRBJ1-2 | TRBV29-1 | . | TRBD1 | TGCAGCGTTCCGGGACAGAACTTTCGTGGCTACACCTTC | CSVPGQNFRGYTF
TRBJ2-7 | TRBV4-1 | once | TRBD1 | TGCGCCAGCAGCCTAGGACAGGGGACCACCTACGAGCAGTACTTC | CASSLGQGTTYEQYF
TRBJ1-2 | TRBV5-4 | . | . | TGTGCCAGCAGCGTCGCTACATTCGGAGATGGCTACACCTTC | CASSVATFGDGYTF
TRBJ1-2 | TRBV28 | . | . | TGTGCCAGCAGTTACCCAGGGGCGAACTATGGCTACACCTTC | CASSYPGANYGYTF
TRBJ2-3 | TRBV21-1 | . | . | TGTGCCAGCAGCAAAGGGACAGCGAAGGAGGGCACAGATACGCAGTATTTT | CASSKGTAKEGTDTQYF
TRBJ1-1 | TRBV6-5 | . | . | TGTGCCAGCAGTTACATAACGAGGACTGAAGCTTTCTTT | CASSYITRTEAFF
TRBJ2-1 | TRBV11-2 | . | TRBD2 | TGTGCCAGCAGCTTAGATCTGGCGCGGGGGTTTTACAATGAGCAGTTCTTC | CASSLDLARGFYNEQFF
TRBJ1-1 | TRBV25-1 | . | . | TGTGCCAGCAGTGAATCGGACAGATGGGGCACTGAAGCTTTCTTT | CASSESDRWGTEAFF
TRBJ2-1 | TRBV9 | . | TRBD2 | TGTGCCAGCAGCGAGGAGAGCGGGGGGGCGACTGAGCAGTTCTTC | CASSEESGGATEQFF
TRBJ2-7 | TRBV10-2 | . | TRBD2 | TGCGCCAGTATTCTAGCGGGGGGGAGCTCCTACGAGCAGTACTTC | CASILAGGSSYEQYF
TRBJ2-2 | TRBV19 | once | TRBD2 | TGTGCCAGTAGTATAGCGGGGGGGACCGGGGAGCTGTTTTTT | CASSIAGGTGELFF
TRBJ1-2 | TRBV5-6 | . | TRBD1 | TGTGCCAGCAGCACAGGGGGGGTCTATGGCTACACCTTC | CASSTGGVYGYTF
TRBJ2-1 | TRBV5-4 | . | TRBD1 | TGTGCCAGCAGCTTGATTACAGGGGTCTACAATGAGCAGTTCTTC | CASSLITGVYNEQFF
TRBJ1-1 | TRBV6-4 | . | . | TGTGCCAGCAGTGACTCGGCGGGTGGAGCTTTCTTT | CASSDSAGGAFF
TRBJ1-1 | TRBV11-2 | . | . | TGTGCCAGCAGCTCCGGGCAGACAGTGAACACTGAAGCTTTCTTT | CASSSGQTVNTEAFF
TRBJ1-2 | TRBV6-1 | . | . | TGTGCCAGCGGAGAGACAGCCTCCTATGGCTACACCTTC | CASGETASYGYTF
TRBJ2-3 | TRBV14 | . | TRBD2 | TGTGCCAGCAGCCCCTGGACTAGCGGGGGGGCTGGCACAGATACGCAGTATTTT | CASSPWTSGGAGTDTQYF
TRBJ2-1 | TRBV28 | . | . | TGTGCCAGCAGTTTAAGCCAGAGAGGCGAGCAGTTCTTC | CASSLSQRGEQFF
TRBJ2-2 | TRBV5-4 | . | . | TGTGCCAGCAGCCCCTCGACAGGAGGCACCGGGGAGCTGTTTTTT | CASSPSTGGTGELFF
TRBJ1-2 | TRBV5-4 | . | . | TGTGCCAGCAGCTTGAAGCCTAACTATGGCTACACCTTC | CASSLKPNYGYTF
TRBJ2-7 | TRBV27 | . | . | TGTGCCAGCAGTTTAAAGGGTATGCGCTACGAGCAGTACTTC | CASSLKGMRYEQYF
TRBJ2-1 | TRBV23-1 | once | TRBD1 | TGCGCCAGCAGTCCTCCACCCCTAGACAGGGCCTACAATGAGCAGTTCTTC | CASSPPPLDRAYNEQFF
TRBJ1-2 | TRBV10-3 | . | . | TGTGCCATCAGTGCATGGAGCACTGGCTACACCTTC | CAISAWSTGYTF
TRBJ2-3 | TRBV15 | once | . | TGTGCCACCAGCAGAGTCGGGGCAGATACGCAGTATTTT | CATSRVGADTQYF
TRBJ2-5 | TRBV7-3 | . | . | TGTGCCAGCAGCGATGGGACCAGCCAAGAGACCCAGTACTTC | CASSDGTSQETQYF
TRBJ1-4 | TRBV6-6 | once | . | TGTGCCAGCAGTTACGGCGTGGGAGGGATTAATGAAAAACTGTTTTTT | CASSYGVGGINEKLFF
TRBJ2-1 | TRBV19 | . | . | TGTGCCAGTAGTATAACTAGCAGTAGCCATGAGCAGTTCTTC | CASSITSSSHEQFF
TRBJ1-2 | TRBV7-6 | . | . | TGTGCCAGCAGCTTAGGGACAGCTAACTATGGCTACACCTTC | CASSLGTANYGYTF
TRBJ2-5 | TRBV28 | . | TRBD2 | TGTGCCAGCAGTCCACTAGCGGGATACCAAGAGACCCAGTACTTC | CASSPLAGYQETQYF
TRBJ2-5 | TRBV14 | . | TRBD1 | TGTGCCAGCAGCCAAAGAGACAGGGGCCAAGAGACCCAGTACTTC | CASSQRDRGQETQYF
TRBJ1-1 | TRBV6-1 | . | . | TGTGCCAGCATAGTAGGAACTGAAGCTTTCTTT | CASIVGTEAFF
TRBJ1-5 | TRBV28 | once | . | TGTGCCAGCAGTTCCTTTACCCACGCCCAGCCCCAGCATTTT | CASSSFTHAQPQHF
TRBJ1-2 | TRBV10-2 | . | TRBD1 | TGCGCCACTGGGGACAGTGCCGGCTACACCTTC | CATGDSAGYTF
TRBJ1-2 | TRBV19 | once | TRBD1 | TGTGCCAGTAGTATCGGTCAGGGGGTTGGCTACACCTTC | CASSIGQGVGYTF
TRBJ2-1 | TRBV5-5 | . | . | TGTGCCAGCAGCTTGAGTTGGCAGACAAAATACAATGAGCAGTTCTTC | CASSLSWQTKYNEQFF
TRBJ1-5 | TRBV19 | . | TRBD1 | TGTGCCAGTAAGTTCGGACAGGAGAGCAATCAGCCCCAGCATTTT | CASKFGQESNQPQHF
TRBJ1-1 | TRBV2 | . | TRBD1 | TGTGCCAGCAGAATAACCGAGGGACAGGGGAGCGGCACTGAAGCTTTCTTT | CASRITEGQGSGTEAFF
TRBJ2-3 | TRBV6-1 | . | TRBD2 | TGTGCCAGCAGTGAAGAAAATGGGGGGGGTAGCACAGATACGCAGTATTTT | CASSEENGGGSTDTQYF
TRBJ2-2 | TRBV7-8 | . | . | TGTGCCAGCAGCTTAGTCGATGGGACCAACGTCGGGGAGCTGTTTTTT | CASSLVDGTNVGELFF